One T cell receptor (beta chain) is described in this entry. Its antigen is not known. The input was approximately 0.45 ug total RNA; TCR beta cDNA was made from it with a constant-region primer. It was through three nested multiplex PCR rounds of slightly modified ARM-PCR that TCR beta libraries arose. In the first two PCR rounds, TRBV1-TRBV30 forward primers were paired with a C-beta reverse primer, and each round lasted about 9 cycles. TCRdb re-called the multiplex PCR reads with MiXCR, one entry per CDR3 protein. Among roughly 49,000 distinct CDR3 sequences, less than 85% were seen once, and the ten largest hold roughly 29%. This sample is drawn from a study of tumor-infiltrating lymphocytes in primary liver carcinoma. For the study at large: The yield of productive TCRbeta reads per sample was roughly 3.65 to 7.5 million and was similar across tissue types. Study results and limitations: Significantly larger top-250-clone fractions were found in tumors than in blood (p = 0.039).

Co-extraction of both nucleic acids (RNA and DNA) used roughly 19-33 mg of unsorted bulk tissue. Every patient had chronic HBV infection and was treatment-naive. Five separate regions per tumor were sampled. The CDR3 totals 22 residues. CDR1 is MGHRA, CDR2 YSYEKL, per germline. The clonotype was recovered from a man aged 35 to 55 with primary liver carcinoma and hepatitis B virus infection. The J gene is TRBJ1-1, the V gene TRBV4-1, with 8 nucleotides matching TRBD1. Sequencing was performed on liver tumor tissue from sampling region 5. As for subset: tumor region T5, tumor centre. The CDR3 bases are TGCATCAGCAGCCAAGATCTAGTCCCCAGTGACAGGGGCAGACCCCTGGTCACTGAAGCTTTCTTT. Amino acid sequence: CISSQDLVPSDRGRPLVTEAFF.